This T cell receptor beta chain emerged from a study of blood T cell repertoires in COVID-19. Only in-frame clones appear in the TCRdb table, and some are missing; sequencing was by immunoSEQ multiplex PCR. The sample holds about 160,000 clones, about 87% seen once. This clone was detected only once. The clonotype originates from a woman aged 70 to 79 with COVID-19, enrolled during active disease. What was sequenced was peripheral blood.

CDR3 sequence: CASSLDRMNTEAFF. The CDR3 coding sequence is TGTGCCAGCAGCTTAGACAGGATGAACACTGAAGCTTTCTTT. V and J are TRBV7-6 and TRBJ1-1; perhaps TRBD1 as D (5 bases). CDR3 length equals 14 residues. Germline V gives CDR1 SGHVS, CDR2 FNYEAQ. The V end was cut by 1 base, the J end by 0 bases, with 6 bases between.